Sequencing of this TCR beta chain was carried out in a study of blood T cell repertoires in COVID-19. Across the study: The samples span acute and convalescent COVID-19 from the United States, Italy and Spain. Sample material is recorded as cDNA or gDNA derived from T cells, B-cell-depleted T cells, or PBMCs.

V was cut by 5 bases and J by 2 bases, with 12 bases left in between. This CDR3 comprises 14 residues. Germline CDR1 LNHDA, CDR2 SQIVND (reference sequence). Per the authors' pipeline: Amplifying reference gene primers gave estimates of nucleated cell counts. The table came from immunoSEQ multiplex PCR; TCRdb's copy has only in-frame clones and leaves some out. V and J calls and clone size are given by that table; D and trimming were obtained from the DNA. The sample consists of 100,000 to 120,000 clones, nearly 90% of them appearing once. The source of this sequence is a human donor in a cohort sampled during active COVID-19. This chain uses TRBV19 with TRBJ1-1; D unresolved. Sequenced material: peripheral blood. CDR3 sequence: CASSPYESNTEAFF. For the CDR3, the DNA is TGTGCCAGTAGTCCTTACGAGTCCAACACTGAAGCTTTCTTT.